This T cell receptor (beta chain) was obtained from a study of T cell responses to AZD1222 COVID-19 vaccine. Study-wide results and limits: Only a handful of AZD1222 recipients were seropositive at baseline. At 160-218 and 743-854, vaccine-associated CD4 TCRs were dominant, and they spanned spike.

The sample holds one count of this clone. The antigen remains undetermined. TCRdb's table, derived via immunoSEQ multiplex PCR, lists solely in-frame clones and lacks some. The profile shows 95,000 to 130,000 clones, about 90% of them singletons. Losses at the gene ends were 0 bases for V and 0 bases for J; bases not matched to a gene: 3. The CDR3 covers 18 residues. From germline, CDR1 is SGHTA and CDR2 FQGNSA. This chain links TRBV7-2 with TRBJ2-1; 12 nucleotides agree with TRBD2. Sequences were derived from peripheral blood, sampled on day 0 of AZD1222 vaccination. The TCR originated in an adult in good health. The CDR3 DNA sequence: TGTGCCAGCAGCTTAGCGTCTAGCGGGAGGGGCTCCTACAATGAGCAGTTCTTC. Protein sequence: CASSLASSGRGSYNEQFF.